The subject of this entry is one T cell receptor beta chain. Its antigen is still unknown. Previously, flow cytometry had revealed CD8+CD57+ cell expansion in the patients chosen for sequencing. Untreated patients provided the blood samples, with no therapy given before sampling. CDR3 and TCR beta VDJ profiling relied on a genomic DNA template. One entry per CDR3 protein, called by TCRdb with MiXCR from the reads. Of some 120,000 distinct CDR3 sequences listed, less than 50% were seen once; the top ten hold about 2.4%. This entry is derived from a study of CD8+CD57+ T cells in acquired aplastic anemia. Overall study results and limits: Shared by patients and controls, some 29 CD8+ CDR3s were abundant in patients.

The sample consisted of sorted CD4+, CD8+, or CD8+CD57+ T cells (not recorded which) from PBMCs. The sequence derives from a human donor with aplastic anemia.

CDR3 in amino acids: CSARDPGGLAYEQYF. The CDR3 coding sequence is TGCAGTGCTAGAGATCCGGGGGGCCTTGCCTACGAGCAGTACTTC. The V and J genes are TRBV20-1 and TRBJ2-7; possible D gene TRBD2, 7 bases. CDR3 size: 15 residues. V lost 0 bases to trimming and J lost 2 bases, with 14 bases between them. The germline V gene has CDR1 DFQATT and CDR2 SNEGSKA (reference sequence).